This T cell receptor (beta chain) is drawn from a study of T cell responses to AZD1222 COVID-19 vaccine. Produced via immunoSEQ multiplex PCR; TCRdb's table is partial and in-frame only. The sample holds roughly 200,000 clones, just over 90% seen once. Germline values: CDR1 SGDLS, CDR2 YYNGEE. The CDR3 totals 16 residues. The V and J ends lost 7 bases and 4 bases respectively, with 22 bases between them. Sequencing used peripheral blood, obtained 28 days after the second dose of the MenACWY control vaccine. V gene TRBV9 combines with J gene TRBJ2-3; D is perhaps TRBD2 (6 bases). The sequence was obtained from an adult who received the MenACWY meningococcal vaccine as a control. CDR3 DNA sequence: TGTGCCAGCTCGCGGGGAGGTTTTGGAGGGGCAGATACGCAGTATTTT. Translation gives CASSRGGFGGADTQYF. The whole variable domain, filled in from reference TRBV9 and TRBJ2-3, reads DSGVTQTPKHLITATGQRVTLRCSPRSGDLSVYWYQQSLDQGLQFLIQYYNGEERAKGNILERFSAQQFPDLHSELNLSSLELGDSALYFCASSRGGFGGADTQYFGPGTRLTVL.